These 28 T cell receptor beta chains share one sample of origin, sequenced in a study of cytomegalovirus exposure and HLA in healthy donors (TCRdb year 2017). Library preparation was by the immunoSEQ multiplex PCR assay. For the multiplex PCR, a mixture combining 60 forward primers for TCR Vbeta segments and 13 reverse primers for TCR Jbeta segments was used. TCRdb obtained this table from immuneACCESS and retained in-frame rearrangements with V and J assigned. These tables miss some clones; where compared with another copy, unresolved V genes account for less than half of the shortfall, and the remainder is unexplained. The table held for this sample gives under 250,000 clones. Roughly 1.2% of the sample is in the top ten clones. Sequencing used PBMCs. Receptor source: a girl under 10 years old in good health and CMV-seropositive.

The rearrangement links TRBV5-4 to TRBJ2-1; tentatively, D is TRBD2 (6 bases). The germline V gene encodes CDR1 SGHNT and CDR2 YYREEE (reference sequence). V was pared by 6 bases and J by 5 bases, with 18 bases between. The CDR3 has 15 amino acids. DNA of the CDR3: TGTGCCAGCATCGCCATAGGGGAGGTTAACAATGAGCAGTTCTTC. As protein: CASIAIGEVNNEQFF.

V is TRBV4-1 and J is TRBJ1-1; 7 positions agree with TRBD1. The CDR3 has 15 amino acids. Per germline, CDR1 MGHRA and CDR2 YSYEKL. V was clipped by 4 bases and J by 5 bases; unmatched bases: 10. CDR3 region: CASSLPTGRRTEAFF. For the CDR3, the DNA is TGCGCCAGCAGCCTCCCGACAGGGCGAAGGACTGAAGCTTTCTTT.

The V and J genes are TRBV29-1 and TRBJ2-7; 11 nucleotides align to TRBD2. Germline V gene sequence: CDR1 SQVTM, CDR2 ANQGSEA. This CDR3 region has 13 residues. With V trimmed by 0 bases and J by 6 bases, 1 base remained unmatched. This chain's CDR3 is CSVEDGTSGEQYF. The CDR3 DNA follows: TGCAGCGTTGAAGATGGGACTAGCGGCGAGCAGTACTTC.

The chain couples TRBV6-1 to TRBJ2-7; D gene uncertain. This CDR3 has 12 residues. V gave up 7 bases and J gave up 11 bases, with 18 bases separating them. Germline CDR1 is MNHNS and CDR2 is SASEGT. The CDR3 here is CASTERGSKEYF. CDR3 coding DNA: TGTGCCAGCACCGAAAGAGGCAGTAAGGAGTACTTC.

This rearrangement joins TRBV5-1 to TRBJ2-7, with D perhaps TRBD2 (5 bases). CDR3 length: 14 amino acids. CDR1 is SGHRS and CDR2 is YFSETQ in the germline V gene. The germline V and J ends were trimmed by 0 bases and 5 bases, with 12 bases remaining between them. CDR3 DNA sequence: TGCGCCAGCAGCTTGGAAACTAGGTCGGACGAGCAGTACTTC. This sequence encodes CASSLETRSDEQYF.

The chain is built from TRBV4-1 and TRBJ2-1, with D possibly TRBD1 on 6 matching bases. The V end was cut by 5 bases, the J end by 3 bases, with 11 bases between. Germline loops: CDR1 MGHRA, CDR2 YSYEKL. CDR3 length equals 14 residues. This chain's CDR3 is CASSTWTVYNEQFF. Here the CDR3 DNA reads TGCGCCAGCAGCACCTGGACAGTCTACAATGAGCAGTTCTTC.

The V call is TRBV6-6, the J call TRBJ1-1; D is uncertain. This CDR3 spans 16 amino acids. Germline V lookup: CDR1 MNHNY, CDR2 SVGAGI (reference sequence). Trimming took 2 bases from V and 3 from J, leaving 16 bases between them. In DNA, the CDR3 is TGTGCCAGCAGTTACCAGGCCGGGATTTCTGACACTGAAGCTTTCTTT. Its protein is CASSYQAGISDTEAFF.

The rearrangement joins TRBV10-3 to TRBJ1-2, with 9 bases matching TRBD1. The V gene's germline CDR1 is ENHRY and CDR2 SYGVKD. V gave up 4 bases and J gave up 4 bases; unmatched junction bases: 4. This CDR3 has 14 amino acids. As DNA, the CDR3 is TGTGCCATCAGTGGGACAGGGGAAGTCTATGGCTACACCTTC. Translating it yields CAISGTGEVYGYTF.

This chain links TRBV19 with TRBJ1-6, with a tentative D call TRBD1 (5 bases). Germline V gene data show CDR1 as LNHDA and CDR2 as SQIVND (reference sequence). This CDR3 has 17 residues. V was trimmed by 3 bases and J by 4 bases, leaving 16 bases between them. The CDR3 loop is CASSIPTTASYNSPLHF. The CDR3 DNA reads TGTGCCAGTAGTATTCCAACGACAGCCAGTTATAATTCACCCCTCCACTTT.

The chain uses TRBV6-5 and TRBJ1-6; D ambiguous. V was cut by 6 bases and J by 5 bases, with 14 bases left in between. Germline-derived CDR1 and CDR2 are MNHEY and SVGAGI. The CDR3 consists of 15 residues. This chain's CDR3 is CASRPLSLNNSPLHF. The CDR3 DNA reads as TGTGCCAGCAGACCCCTGAGCCTTAATAATTCACCCCTCCACTTT.

The CDR3 is CATRLRGLGEQYF. CDR3 coding DNA: TGTGCCACCAGACTTAGGGGGCTGGGGGAGCAGTACTTC. The chain combines TRBV15 with TRBJ2-7; 7 bases align to TRBD1. V was pared by 6 bases and J by 7 bases, with 9 bases of the junction left unmatched. The CDR3 contains 13 residues. Germline-derived CDR1 and CDR2 are LNHNV and YYDKDF (reference sequence).

As regards this clone: Other DNA variants within this sample encode the same CDR3. The chain combines TRBV9 with TRBJ2-2; D may be TRBD1 (5 bases). Trimming shortened V by 0 bases and J by 0 bases, and 6 bases separated the two germline ends. The CDR3 extends over 15 amino acids. The germline V gene has CDR1 SGDLS and CDR2 YYNGEE. CDR3: CASSVEGTNTGELFF. CDR3 nucleotides: TGTGCCAGCAGCGTAGAGGGGACGAACACCGGGGAGCTGTTTTTT.

The chain joins TRBV13 to TRBJ2-1, with 15 bases fitting TRBD2. Unmatched junction bases numbered 4, after V lost 4 bases and J lost 0 bases. This CDR3 has 18 residues. Looked up from germline, CDR1 is PRHDT and CDR2 is FYEKMQ (reference sequence). CDR3 DNA sequence: TGTGCCAGCAGCTGGGGACTAGCGGGAGGTTCCTCCTACAATGAGCAGTTCTTC. Translation: CASSWGLAGGSSYNEQFF.

The chain carries TRBV9 and TRBJ2-1; TRBD2 agrees at 11 bases. Per the germline V gene, CDR1 is SGDLS and CDR2 is YYNGEE. The junction had 6 bases not matched to a gene; V was cut back by 3 bases and J by 7 bases. There are 15 residues in the CDR3. The CDR3 loop reads CASSALAGAANEQFF. CDR3 DNA: TGTGCCAGCAGCGCACTAGCGGGAGCGGCTAATGAGCAGTTCTTC.

The rearrangement links TRBV5-1 to TRBJ1-1, with TRBD1 identical over 10 bases. The CDR3 consists of 16 residues. Germline lookup yields CDR1 SGHRS and CDR2 YFSETQ. J gave up 11 bases and V 4 bases, and 17 bases lay outside the gene matches. The CDR3: CASSPPDRDRGAAAFF. The CDR3, as DNA: TGCGCCAGCAGCCCGCCCGACCGGGACAGGGGAGCTGCCGCTTTCTTT.

The CDR3 DNA sequence: TGTGCCAGCAGTGAACAGGCAAACAATCAGCCCCAGCATTTT. Translation: CASSEQANNQPQHF. The chain has TRBV25-1 and TRBJ1-5; D not certain. Trimming stripped 2 bases from V and 3 bases from J, with 8 bases between. Germline loops: CDR1 MGHDK, CDR2 SYGVNS. The CDR3 runs 14 residues.

This chain uses TRBV2 with TRBJ2-7, with D possibly TRBD2 on 5 matching bases. The CDR3 is made up of 15 amino acids. V gave up 5 bases and J gave up 3 bases, with 17 bases separating them. Germline CDR1 SNHLY, CDR2 FYNNEI. CDR3 in amino acids: CASSPEAGSNYEQYF. DNA for the CDR3: TGTGCCAGCAGTCCGGAGGCTGGATCCAACTACGAGCAGTACTTC.

V and J are TRBV5-1 and TRBJ2-7; D is possibly TRBD2 (6 bases). From germline, CDR1 is SGHRS and CDR2 YFSETQ. This CDR3 spans 13 amino acids. Deletions cut 4 bases from V and 7 bases from J, with 15 bases between. The CDR3 DNA is TGCGCCAGCAGCGCCCTAGAACGGGGGGAGCAGTACTTC. It yields the protein CASSALERGEQYF.

The chain uses TRBV18 and TRBJ1-5; TRBD1 aligns across 7 bases. The CDR3 is 16 amino acids. With V trimmed by 6 bases and J by 0 bases, 8 bases remained unmatched. In germline, CDR1 is KGHSH, CDR2 LQKENI. CDR3 amino acids: CASSLTWDSSNQPQHF. The CDR3 DNA reads TGTGCCAGCTCCCTAACCTGGGACAGTAGCAATCAGCCCCAGCATTTT.

A note on this clone: Other nucleotide sequences in the sample specify the same CDR3. The chain has TRBV6-5 and TRBJ1-2, with a tentative D call TRBD1 (5 bases). The CDR3 covers 11 residues. V was cut by 2 bases and J by 8 bases, with 6 bases left in between. Germline V gene sequence: CDR1 MNHEY, CDR2 SVGAGI. The CDR3 protein is CASSYQGGYTF. Here the CDR3 DNA reads TGTGCCAGCAGTTACCAGGGCGGCTACACCTTC.

This sequence joins TRBV5-5 and TRBJ2-7; D unclear. The germline V and J ends were trimmed by 0 bases and 6 bases, with 16 bases remaining between them. The CDR3 covers 15 residues. The germline V gene encodes CDR1 SGHKS and CDR2 YYEKEE (reference sequence). CDR3 in amino acids: CASSLAQTTLGEQYF. In DNA form, the CDR3 reads TGTGCCAGCAGCTTGGCCCAGACGACTCTCGGCGAGCAGTACTTC. The entire variable domain, with the rest obtained from reference TRBV5-5 and TRBJ2-7, is as follows: DAGVTQSPTHLIKTRGQQVTLRCSPISGHKSVSWYQQVLGQGPQFIFQYYEKEERGRGNFPDRFSARQFPNYSSELNVNALLLGDSALYLCASSLAQTTLGEQYFGPGTRLTVT.

Turning to this clone: The same CDR3 is also encoded by other DNA sequences in this sample. This chain connects TRBV5-4 to TRBJ1-2, with D perhaps TRBD1 (5 bases). The CDR3 has 14 amino acids. Trimming removed 1 base from V and 3 bases from J, with 10 bases in between. Looked up from germline, CDR1 is SGHNT and CDR2 is YYREEE (reference sequence). The CDR3 sequence is CASSLKTEDYGYTF. The CDR3 nucleotides read TGTGCCAGCAGCTTGAAGACAGAGGACTATGGCTACACCTTC.

J is TRBJ2-2 and V is TRBV18; a possible D gene is TRBD2 (6 bases). Trimming removed 3 bases at V and 2 bases at J, with 13 bases between. The CDR3 has 16 amino acids. Germline-derived CDR1 and CDR2 are KGHSH and LQKENI. CDR3: CASSPPGLLNTGELFF. CDR3 nucleotide sequence: TGTGCCAGCTCACCCCCGGGACTTCTAAACACCGGGGAGCTGTTTTTT.

The chain uses TRBV30 and TRBJ1-2; 7 nucleotides line up with TRBD1. This CDR3 has 14 residues. The junction had 14 bases not matched to a gene; V was cut back by 8 bases and J by 5 bases. Germline V gives CDR1 GTSNPN, CDR2 SVGIG (reference sequence). CDR3 residues: CARTGAHQPYGYTF. The CDR3, as DNA: TGTGCCAGAACAGGGGCCCACCAACCGTATGGCTACACCTTC.

With respect to this clone: This sample also contains other DNA sequences that code for the same CDR3. The rearrangement uses TRBV10-2 and TRBJ2-1; 11 positions agree with TRBD2. Germline V gives CDR1 WSHSY, CDR2 SAAADI. Trimming cost V 1 base and J 7 bases; bases outside gene matches: 3. The CDR3 spans 15 residues. The CDR3 DNA follows: TGCGCCAGCAGTGAGTTAGCGGGAGGGCCGAATGAGCAGTTCTTC. Translated, it gives CASSELAGGPNEQFF.

This chain joins TRBV29-1 and TRBJ2-7; tentative D call: TRBD2 (5 bases). This CDR3 has 11 residues. V lost 6 bases, J lost 2 bases, and 8 bases lay in between. Germline V CDR1 and CDR2: SQVTM, ANQGSEA. The CDR3 loop reads CSVSGAYEQYF. The CDR3 DNA is TGCAGCGTAAGCGGAGCCTACGAGCAGTACTTC.

This chain connects TRBV2 to TRBJ2-1; the D gene is possibly TRBD2 (6 bases). The V gene's germline CDR1 is SNHLY and CDR2 FYNNEI. Trimming shortened V by 2 bases and J by 5 bases, and 13 bases separated the two germline ends. The CDR3 consists of 15 residues. The CDR3 DNA follows: TGTGCCAGCAGTGAAACGGGACTTTCTAACAATGAGCAGTTCTTC. Amino acid sequence: CASSETGLSNNEQFF.

The chain carries TRBV5-1 and TRBJ2-7; the match to TRBD2 covers 9 bases. The CDR3 has 14 amino acids. Germline V gives CDR1 SGHRS, CDR2 YFSETQ. The V gene end was trimmed by 2 bases and the J gene end by 5 bases; junction bases not matched to a gene: 5. CDR3 amino acids: CASSFLAGTNEQYF. CDR3 nucleotide sequence: TGCGCCAGCAGCTTTCTAGCGGGGACCAACGAGCAGTACTTC.